Each of the 24 T cell receptor beta chains below was sequenced from the same sample in a study of Ad26.COV2.S vaccination and SARS-CoV-2 variants. Assay: immunoSEQ multiplex PCR; the TCRdb copy retains only in-frame clones and omits some. This repertoire shows about 460,000 clones, approximately 90% found once; its top ten account for approximately 1.7%. Indicated treatment: 15 to 20 received Ad26.COV2.S at low or high dose, single or two shots; roughly five received placebo; per-sample allocation not given. Sampling was done on day 63 after the first vaccine or placebo injection. This sample comprised peripheral blood, obtained in a trial of Ad26.COV2.S vaccine versus placebo. These receptors originate from a person between 18 and 65 years old who received the Ad26.COV2.S COVID-19 vaccine or a placebo.

J is TRBJ2-1 and V is TRBV19; 10 bases are a match to TRBD2. The CDR3 covers 17 residues. CDR1 is LNHDA and CDR2 is SQIVND in the germline V gene (reference sequence). V dropped 0 bases and J dropped 5; count of bases not matched to a gene: 7. CDR3 residues: CASSIDRSGRVHNEQFF. CDR3 sequence (DNA): TGTGCCAGTAGTATAGACCGGAGCGGGAGGGTCCACAATGAGCAGTTCTTC.

The V call is TRBV5-1, the J call TRBJ1-4; the D is unclear. Trimming removed 3 bases at V and 0 bases at J, with 6 bases between. The CDR3 covers 14 residues. Germline-derived CDR1 and CDR2 are SGHRS and YFSETQ. The CDR3 reads CASSSDSTNEKLFF. The CDR3 nucleotides read TGCGCCAGCAGCTCCGATTCAACTAATGAAAAACTGTTTTTT.

The rearrangement joins TRBV6-5 to TRBJ1-3, with 7 bases fitting TRBD1. Per the germline V gene, CDR1 is MNHEY and CDR2 is SVGAGI. V lost 0 bases, J lost 5 bases, and 4 bases stayed unmatched. The CDR3 consists of 15 residues. CDR3 coding DNA: TGTGCCAGCAGTTACTCGTCAGGGGGAAGAAACACCATATATTTT. Residues: CASSYSSGGRNTIYF.

This chain joins TRBV5-6 and TRBJ1-5; D call uncertain. V was clipped by 2 bases and J by 3 bases, with 12 bases between them. The CDR3 runs 15 residues. Looked up from germline, CDR1 is SGHDT and CDR2 is YYEEEE. The CDR3 nucleotides are TGTGCCAGCAGCTTCTGGCGGGAGGTCAATCAGCCCCAGCATTTT. Protein product: CASSFWREVNQPQHF. Complete variable domain (other parts from reference TRBV5-6 and TRBJ1-5): DAGVTQSPTHLIKTRGQQVTLRCSPKSGHDTVSWYQQALGQGPQFIFQYYEEEERQRGNFPDRFSGHQFPNYSSELNVNALLLGDSALYLCASSFWREVNQPQHFGDGTRLSIL.

The rearrangement links TRBV4-2 to TRBJ1-2, with D perhaps matching TRBD1 (5 bases). CDR3 size: 14 residues. V dropped 8 bases and J dropped 5 bases, with 18 bases sitting between them. Germline V gene data show CDR1 as LGHNA and CDR2 as YNFKEQ. CDR3 sequence reads: CASRPQGRDYGYTF. The CDR3 DNA reads as TGTGCCAGCCGACCCCAGGGCAGGGATTATGGCTACACCTTC.

V and J are TRBV30 and TRBJ2-5; D is uncertain. Between the trimmed V and J ends, which lost 3 bases and 5 bases, there was a span of 13 bases. CDR1 is GTSNPN, CDR2 SVGIG, per germline (reference sequence). This CDR3 is 13 amino acids long. CDR3 in amino acids: CAWSLGPRETQYF. For the CDR3, the DNA is TGTGCCTGGAGCTTGGGCCCCAGGGAGACCCAGTACTTC.

V is TRBV21-1 and J is TRBJ2-1; the table's D call of TRBD1 was not tested on the DNA. TRBV21-1 is given as a pseudogene. This CDR3 is built from 14 residues. The CDR3 region is CASPRGRTYNEQFF. The CDR3 region has the DNA TGTGCCTCTCCCAGGGGGCGGACCTACAATGAGCAGTTCTTC.

The chain employs TRBV4-1 and TRBJ1-2; TRBD1 might be the D (5 bases). This CDR3 spans 15 amino acids. Trimming stripped 1 base from V and 3 bases from J, with 12 bases between. The germline gives CDR1 MGHRA, CDR2 YSYEKL. The CDR3 sequence: CASSQGSQGDYGYTF. The CDR3 nucleotides are TGCGCCAGCAGCCAAGGGAGTCAGGGAGACTATGGCTACACCTTC.

This rearrangement joins TRBV11-2 to TRBJ2-3, with D possibly being TRBD2 (6 bases). The length of the CDR3 is 14 residues. Germline CDR1 and CDR2: SGHAT and FQNNGV. V shed 0 bases and J shed 7 bases, with 11 bases lying between them. The DNA for the CDR3 is TGTGCCAGCAGCTTAGAGGGGGGTCTCTATACGCAGTATTTT. It translates to CASSLEGGLYTQYF. The full variable domain, in which reference TRBV11-2 and TRBJ2-3 provide the parts outside the CDR3, is EAGVAQSPRYKIIEKRQSVAFWCNPISGHATLYWYQQILGQGPKLLIQFQNNGVVDDSQLPKDRFSAERLKGVDSTLKIQPAKLEDSAVYLCASSLEGGLYTQYFGPGTRLTVL.

The chain's CDR3 is CASRTSGMSSSYEQYF. The CDR3 DNA sequence: TGTGCCTCCCGGACTAGCGGGATGTCTTCTTCCTACGAGCAGTACTTC. This chain joins TRBV19 and TRBJ2-7; 12 nucleotides align to TRBD2. The CDR3 spans 16 residues. Germline V gives CDR1 LNHDA, CDR2 SQIVND (reference sequence). The ends lost 11 bases at V and 1 base at J; junction bases unmatched: 12.

This chain uses TRBV20-1 with TRBJ2-7; 8 positions match TRBD2. The CDR3 loop spans 16 amino acids. Per the germline V gene, CDR1 is DFQATT and CDR2 is SNEGSKA (reference sequence). Trimming removed 3 bases from V and 2 bases from J; junction bases left unmatched: 12. Here the CDR3 DNA reads TGCAGTGCTAGTAACCCCGGGACTAGGCGGACCTACGAGCAGTACTTC. Translating gives CSASNPGTRRTYEQYF.

The chain recombines TRBV5-1 with TRBJ2-3, with TRBD2 matching 9 bases. This CDR3 is 16 amino acids long. Germline V gene sequence: CDR1 SGHRS, CDR2 YFSETQ. After removal of 4 bases from V and 3 bases from J, the junction contained 9 bases not matched to a gene. CDR3 sequence (DNA): TGCGCCAGCAGCCTACCCCTAGCGGGGCGAACAGATACGCAGTATTTT. It yields the protein CASSLPLAGRTDTQYF.

This rearrangement joins TRBV29-1 to TRBJ2-3, with TRBD1 identical over 10 bases. The CDR3 has 15 residues. Germline V gives CDR1 SQVTM, CDR2 ANQGSEA. Trimming took 1 base from V and 5 from J; bases not matched to a gene: 6. In DNA form, the CDR3 reads TGCAGCGTTGAAGCGACGGGGACAGGGGAAGATACGCAGTATTTT. Its translation is CSVEATGTGEDTQYF.

Written as DNA, the CDR3 is TGTGCCAGCAGTGGTGGGGTCAATCAGCCCCAGCATTTT. The encoded protein is CASSGGVNQPQHF. The chain carries TRBV2 and TRBJ1-5; D not resolved. The V gene's germline CDR1 is SNHLY and CDR2 FYNNEI. Trimming took 4 bases from V and 3 from J, leaving 7 bases between them. The CDR3 runs 13 residues.

In the case of this clone: Without the conserved terminal phenylalanine or tryptophan, this CDR3 likely stems from a read error. Because the CDR3's place on the DNA is in doubt, the DNA is left out and the CDR3 is given as listed by TCRdb. The chain has TRBV21-1 and TRBJ2-2. TRBV21-1 corresponds to a pseudogene. The CDR3 length is 9 residues, termini included. The CDR3 is CASSTSGRR.

This clone was counted a single time. This CDR3 reads CAGYRGTGELFF. CDR3 bases: TGTGCCGGGTATCGCGGCACCGGGGAGCTGTTTTTT. J is TRBJ2-2 and V is TRBV6-5; no reliable D call. V lost 11 bases and J lost 4, with 11 bases in between. Germline assignment: CDR1 MNHEY and CDR2 SVGAGI. The CDR3 spans 12 residues.

A single count supports this clone. This chain uses TRBV30 with TRBJ2-1; D not certain. Germline CDR1 and CDR2: GTSNPN and SVGIG (reference sequence). CDR3 length: 15 residues. Trimming stripped 3 bases from V and 4 bases from J, with 16 bases between. This chain's CDR3 is CAWRDPRRRYNEQFF. CDR3 DNA sequence: TGTGCCTGGAGGGACCCGCGAAGACGATACAATGAGCAGTTCTTC.

The chain combines TRBV11-3 with TRBJ2-7, with D perhaps TRBD1 or TRBD2 (6 bases each). Germline V CDR1 and CDR2: SGHNT, YENEEA. The CDR3 consists of 14 residues. V was pared by 4 bases and J by 7 bases, with 17 bases between. CDR3 sequence: CASSSSSGAREQYF. The CDR3 nucleotides are TGTGCCAGCAGCTCGTCATCGGGGGCGCGGGAGCAGTACTTC.

With regard to this clone: The same CDR3 is also encoded by other DNA sequences in this sample. For the CDR3, the DNA is TGTGCCAGCAGTTTGAGACAGGGTAACTATGGCTACACCTTC. This sequence encodes CASSLRQGNYGYTF. This chain joins TRBV6-5 and TRBJ1-2; TRBD1 agrees at 7 bases. There are 14 residues in the CDR3. CDR1 and CDR2 from the germline V gene are MNHEY and SVGAGI. J was trimmed by 1 base and V by 4 bases; bases with no gene match: 3.

In its sample, this clone was seen once. This CDR3 reads CASSFIQGNGNTIYF. CDR3 DNA sequence: TGTGCCAGCAGCTTTATCCAGGGGAACGGAAACACCATATATTTT. This sequence joins TRBV7-6 and TRBJ1-3; the D gene is possibly TRBD1 (6 bases). The CDR3 runs to 15 residues. Trimming took off 3 bases at V and 4 bases at J, with 13 bases between the two ends. The V gene's germline CDR1 is SGHVS and CDR2 FNYEAQ. The full variable domain, rest sourced from reference TRBV7-6 and TRBJ1-3, is GAGVSQSPRYKVTKRGQDVALRCDPISGHVSLYWYRQALGQGPEFLTYFNYEAQQDKSGLPNDRFSAERPEGSISTLTIQRTEQRDSAMYRCASSFIQGNGNTIYFGEGSWLTVV.

This chain links TRBV5-5 with TRBJ2-7; 10 bases are shared with TRBD2. The V and J ends lost 1 base and 5 bases, in that order; junction bases with no gene match: 6. CDR1 is SGHKS and CDR2 is YYEKEE in the germline V gene (reference sequence). The CDR3 sequence is 15 residues long. As DNA, the CDR3 is TGTGCCAGCAGCTTGTCTAGCGGGAGAATCCACGAGCAGTACTTC. It encodes CASSLSSGRIHEQYF. Variable domain in full (rest from reference TRBV5-5 and TRBJ2-7): DAGVTQSPTHLIKTRGQQVTLRCSPISGHKSVSWYQQVLGQGPQFIFQYYEKEERGRGNFPDRFSARQFPNYSSELNVNALLLGDSALYLCASSLSSGRIHEQYFGPGTRLTVT.

This clone was counted once. The chain couples TRBV2 to TRBJ2-1; the D gene could be TRBD1 or TRBD2 (5 bases each). The V and J ends lost 4 bases and 9 bases respectively, with 13 bases between them. Germline V lookup: CDR1 SNHLY, CDR2 FYNNEI. This CDR3 is built from 13 residues. The CDR3 protein is CASSVGRVGEQFF. For the CDR3, the DNA is TGTGCCAGCAGTGTGGGGCGGGTTGGTGAGCAGTTCTTC.

The chain links TRBV27 to TRBJ2-7; D possibly corresponds to TRBD1 (6 bases). The CDR3 sequence is 14 residues long. Germline CDR1 reads MNHEY; CDR2 reads SMNVEV (reference sequence). V lost 6 bases and J 5 bases, leaving 17 bases between the germline ends. In DNA form, the CDR3 reads TGTGCCAGCAGGACTTCAGGGGAATTGCACGAGCAGTACTTC. Amino acids: CASRTSGELHEQYF.

This clone was counted between two and nine times. The chain is built from TRBV7-3 and TRBJ2-2, with 8 positions matching TRBD2. V lost 3 bases, J lost 6 bases, and 3 bases stayed unmatched. The CDR3 length is 14 residues. Germline CDR1 SGHTA, CDR2 FQGTGA. CDR3 coding DNA: TGTGCCAGCAGCTTGACTAGCGCGCCCGGGGAGCTGTTTTTT. It encodes CASSLTSAPGELFF.